This section outlines one T cell receptor beta chain sequence together with its context. A Seattle source enrolled patients during active infection and followed them longitudinally. Germline assignment: CDR1 LGHNT and CDR2 FRNRAP. V dropped 7 bases and J dropped 0 bases, with 10 bases sitting between them. The CDR3 length is 14 residues. Source study methods: Amplification of reference gene primers provided the estimated nucleated cell counts. The data were produced by immunoSEQ multiplex PCR, yet TCRdb's version contains in-frame clones alone and is incomplete. V, J and clone size derive from that table, while D and trimming were established from the DNA sequence. This table has about 300,000 clones, about 81% appearing once. These data originate in a study of blood T cell repertoires in COVID-19. The wider study: Italy, Spain and the United States were the sources of the convalescent and acute COVID-19 samples. In each case, the material was cDNA or gDNA derived from T cells, B-cell-depleted T cells, or PBMCs.

The chain carries TRBV12-5 and TRBJ2-1; a weak D match, TRBD2 (5 bases). This sequence originates from a human donor with COVID-19, enrolled during active disease. The donor label of this sample is uncertain. Sequenced: peripheral blood. Here the CDR3 DNA reads TGTGCTAGTGCGCGGGCCAGCTCCTACAATGAGCAGTTCTTC. Translating gives CASARASSYNEQFF.